This T cell receptor beta chain was sequenced in a study of identical twins. General study findings and limits: Excess twin sharing in beta out-of-frame sequences was weaker.

The cDNA had a unique molecular identifier and a template-switch universal primer site. TCRdb processed the 5' RACE reads anew with MiXCR; each CDR3 protein has one entry. The data hold 550,000 to 800,000 distinct CDR3 sequences, with just over 7% observed a single time. The CDR3 covers 16 residues. J was trimmed by 0 bases and V by 5 bases; bases with no gene match: 5. Germline-derived CDR1 and CDR2 are SGHAT and FQNNGV. Concerning this clonotype: Its antigen remains unknown.

Only healthy Caucasians were enrolled as donors. This sample also belongs to another study, concerning yellow fever vaccine responses in identical twins. That source reports: Twins' vaccine T cell responses reportedly seemed partly convergent and partly personalized.

The chain is built from TRBV11-2 and TRBJ2-4; TRBD2 agrees at 9 bases. The source is a young woman in good health. Sequencing input: PBMCs. The CDR3 loop is CASSRSGGLAKNIQYF. The CDR3 DNA is TGTGCCAGCAGCAGGAGCGGGGGGCTAGCCAAAAACATTCAGTACTTC.